This TCR beta chain appears in the sequencing data of a study of shared clonotypes between healthy human individuals. The assay was immunoSEQ multiplex PCR, and TCRdb's table has in-frame clones only and misses some. The sample has approximately 2.4 million clones, 90% to 96% seen once. Germline V lookup: CDR1 SGHDT, CDR2 YYEEEE. CDR3 length equals 13 residues. V lost 1 base and J lost 5, with 9 bases in between. V usage is TRBV5-6 and J usage is TRBJ1-2; TRBD1 is a possible D gene (6 bases). The sequence was collected from a man aged 18-30 years in good health. Sequenced sample: naive CD4+ T cells sorted from blood. Subset meaning: CD45RA+ positively selected. In nucleotides, the CDR3 is TGTGCCAGCAGCTTGTACCAGGGGTATGGCTACACCTTC. Its translation: CASSLYQGYGYTF. The full variable domain, with the rest looked up from reference TRBV5-6 and TRBJ1-2, is DAGVTQSPTHLIKTRGQQVTLRCSPKSGHDTVSWYQQALGQGPQFIFQYYEEEERQRGNFPDRFSGHQFPNYSSELNVNALLLGDSALYLCASSLYQGYGYTFGSGTRLTVV.